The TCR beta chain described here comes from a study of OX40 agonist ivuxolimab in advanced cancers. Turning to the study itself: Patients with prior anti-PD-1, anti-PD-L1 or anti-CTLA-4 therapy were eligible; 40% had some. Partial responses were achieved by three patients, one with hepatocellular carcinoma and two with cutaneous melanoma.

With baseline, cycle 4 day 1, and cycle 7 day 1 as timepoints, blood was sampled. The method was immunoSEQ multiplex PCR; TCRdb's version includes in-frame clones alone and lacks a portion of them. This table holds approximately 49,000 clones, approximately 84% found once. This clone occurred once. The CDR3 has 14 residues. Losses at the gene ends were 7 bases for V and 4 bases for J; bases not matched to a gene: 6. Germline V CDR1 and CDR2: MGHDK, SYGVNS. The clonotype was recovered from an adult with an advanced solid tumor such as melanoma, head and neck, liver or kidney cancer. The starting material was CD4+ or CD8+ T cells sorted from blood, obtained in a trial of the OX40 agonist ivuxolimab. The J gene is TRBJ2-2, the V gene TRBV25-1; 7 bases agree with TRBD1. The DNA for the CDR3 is TGTGCCAGCAAGGGGGCAGGGAGCACCGGGGAGCTGTTTTTT. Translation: CASKGAGSTGELFF.